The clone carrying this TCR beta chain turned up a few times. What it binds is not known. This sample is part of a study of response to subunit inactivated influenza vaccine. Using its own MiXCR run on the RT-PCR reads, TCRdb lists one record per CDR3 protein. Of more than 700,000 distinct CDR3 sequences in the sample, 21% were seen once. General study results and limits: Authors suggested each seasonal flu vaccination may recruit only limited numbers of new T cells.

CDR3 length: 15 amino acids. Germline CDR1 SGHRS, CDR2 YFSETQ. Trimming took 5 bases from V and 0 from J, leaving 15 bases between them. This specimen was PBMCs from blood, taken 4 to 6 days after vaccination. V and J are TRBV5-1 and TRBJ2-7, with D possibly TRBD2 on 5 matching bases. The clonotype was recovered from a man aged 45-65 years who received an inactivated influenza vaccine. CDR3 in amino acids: CASRGGPANSYEQYF. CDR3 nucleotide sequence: TGCGCCAGCAGAGGCGGGCCCGCTAACTCCTACGAGCAGTACTTC.